This TCR beta chain was sequenced for a study of cytomegalovirus exposure and HLA in healthy donors. Study-wide points: Most sequenced TCRs were rare (though some public TCRs occurred in many donors). Subsequent analysis revealed that first-cohort TCR clusters tended to co-occur in the approximately 120 validation repertoires.

The protocol was immunoSEQ multiplex PCR, while the TCRdb copy is restricted to in-frame clones and leaves out a portion. The sample lists roughly 190,000 clones; roughly 88% were seen once. The CDR3 is 15 residues long. Germline CDR1 and CDR2: SGHNT and YENEEA. V lost 5 bases to trimming and J lost 0 bases, with 14 bases between them. The validation cohort, a group of under 150 subjects, included the donors and was separate from the roughly 700-subject first cohort. For this clone: Its antigen is not identified.

J is TRBJ2-7 and V is TRBV11-3; TRBD1 might be the D (5 bases). The sequenced material came from PBMCs. The source is a woman younger than 30 in good health and CMV-seronegative. The CDR3 protein is CASSPSAGNSYEQYF. CDR3 nucleotide sequence: TGTGCCAGCAGCCCTAGTGCAGGGAACTCCTACGAGCAGTACTTC.